Listed here is a single T cell receptor (beta chain). Measured with immunoSEQ multiplex PCR; TCRdb has only the in-frame clones, and not every one. The sample has 120,000 or so clones; over 75% are singletons. The record originates from a study of cytomegalovirus exposure and HLA in healthy donors. V lost 2 bases, J lost 4 bases, and 15 bases lay in between. Germline V gives CDR1 KGHSH, CDR2 LQKENI. The CDR3 is 15 residues long. The receptor's source is a woman aged 25-40 years in good health and CMV-seropositive. The gene calls are TRBV18 and TRBJ2-7; a weak D match, TRBD1 (8 bases). The specimen was PBMCs. The CDR3 DNA sequence: TGTGCCAGCTCACCATGGACAGGGAGGGATTACGAGCAGTACTTC. Protein: CASSPWTGRDYEQYF.